This TCR beta chain was observed in a study of OX40 agonist ivuxolimab in advanced cancers. Study details: Intravenous ivuxolimab was administered to patients every 2 weeks at 0.01 to 10 mg/kg.

CDR3 size: 11 residues. CDR1 and CDR2 (germline): SGHDN, FVKESK. V dropped 4 bases and J dropped 6 bases, with 6 bases sitting between them. Patients who had autoimmune disease history or got systemic immunosuppression were left out. Profiled with immunoSEQ multiplex PCR; TCRdb holds only in-frame clones, not every one. The sample shows about 120,000 clones, over 75% of them seen only once. Study-level results: The study found that CD8+ T cells averaged more expanded clones than CD4+. Expansion of clones was among the lowest in partial responders at 0.1-3.0 mg/kg.

In regard to this clone: The antigen is not known.

This receptor was identified in an adult with an advanced solid tumor such as melanoma, head and neck, liver or kidney cancer. Specimen: CD4+ or CD8+ T cells sorted from blood, collected in a trial of the OX40 agonist ivuxolimab. J is TRBJ2-5 and V is TRBV14; no firm D call. Here the CDR3 reads CASSLGKTQYF. The CDR3 region has the DNA TGTGCCAGCAGCCTTGGGAAGACCCAGTACTTC. Together with reference TRBV14 and TRBJ2-5, the CDR3 gives the full variable domain: EAGVTQFPSHSVIEKGQTVTLRCDPISGHDNLYWYRRVMGKEIKFLLHFVKESKQDESGMPNNRFLAERTGGTYSTLKVQPAELEDSGVYFCASSLGKTQYFGPGTRLLVL.